This entry describes one T cell receptor beta chain. Using immunoSEQ multiplex PCR, the repertoire was profiled, and TCRdb retains in-frame clones only, with some absent. The sample yields about 140,000 clones, 75% to 95% seen once. Trimming removed 7 bases at V and 0 bases at J, with 12 bases between. The length of the CDR3 is 14 residues. CDR1 is MDHEN and CDR2 is SYDVKM in the germline V gene. This sample is part of a study of control samples from healthy donors and cancer patients. The chain has TRBV28 and TRBJ1-1; tentative D call: TRBD1 (5 bases). The receptor was isolated from a young man in good health. The sequencing input was blood. The CDR3 coding sequence is TGTGCCAGCAACCGAGGGGCGCTGAACACTGAAGCTTTCTTT. It specifies CASNRGALNTEAFF.